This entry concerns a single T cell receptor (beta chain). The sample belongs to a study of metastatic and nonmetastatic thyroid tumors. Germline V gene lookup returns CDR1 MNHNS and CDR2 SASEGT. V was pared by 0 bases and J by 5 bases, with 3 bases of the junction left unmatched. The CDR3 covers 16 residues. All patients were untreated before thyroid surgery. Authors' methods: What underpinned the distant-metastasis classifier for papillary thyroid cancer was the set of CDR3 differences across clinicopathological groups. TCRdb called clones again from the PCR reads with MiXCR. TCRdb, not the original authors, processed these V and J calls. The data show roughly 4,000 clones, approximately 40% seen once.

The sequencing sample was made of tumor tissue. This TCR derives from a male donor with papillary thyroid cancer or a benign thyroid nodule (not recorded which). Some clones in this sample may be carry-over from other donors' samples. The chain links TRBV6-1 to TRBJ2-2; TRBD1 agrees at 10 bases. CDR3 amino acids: CASSEAPGQGTGELFF. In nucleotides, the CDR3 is TGTGCCAGCAGTGAAGCGCCGGGACAGGGGACCGGGGAGCTGTTTTTT.